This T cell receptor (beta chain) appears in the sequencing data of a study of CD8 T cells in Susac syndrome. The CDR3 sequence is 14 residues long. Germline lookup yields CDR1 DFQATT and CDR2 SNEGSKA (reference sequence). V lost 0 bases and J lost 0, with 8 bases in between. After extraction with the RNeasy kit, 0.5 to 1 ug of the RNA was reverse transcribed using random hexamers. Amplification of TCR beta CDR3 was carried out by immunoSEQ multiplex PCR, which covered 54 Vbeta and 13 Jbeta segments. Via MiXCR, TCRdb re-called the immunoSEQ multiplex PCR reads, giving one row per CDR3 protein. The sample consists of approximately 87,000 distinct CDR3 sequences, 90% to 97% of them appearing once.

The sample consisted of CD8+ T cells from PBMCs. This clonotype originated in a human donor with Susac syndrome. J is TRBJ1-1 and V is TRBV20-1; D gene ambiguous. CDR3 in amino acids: CSAREGVMNTEAFF. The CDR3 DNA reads TGCAGTGCTAGAGAAGGCGTTATGAACACTGAAGCTTTCTTT.